The rows below give T cell receptor beta chains drawn from one sample of a study of T cell responses to AZD1222 COVID-19 vaccine. Sequencing used immunoSEQ multiplex PCR; TCRdb keeps in-frame clones, though not all of them. Among over 55,000 clones, around 80% were seen once, and the ten largest hold approximately 3.5%. Specimen: peripheral blood, collected 28 days after the second AZD1222 dose. The receptors here all came from an adult who received the AZD1222 COVID-19 vaccine. CDR3s include the opening cysteine and the closing phenylalanine or tryptophan.

>TRBV19|TRBJ2-1
CASSMGPQGGAEQFF
>TRBV20-1|TRBJ2-2
CSARVTGELFF
>TRBV5-1|TRBJ1-2
CASSLLDVSAGYTF
>TRBV6-2/TRBV6-3|TRBJ1-2
CASSYNSRYGYTF
>TRBV7-2|TRBJ2-2
CASSPRGTGELFF
>TRBV9|TRBJ1-4
CASSARDEKLFF
>TRBV2|TRBJ2-7
CASAGGEYEQYF
>TRBV7-9|TRBJ1-1
CASSGTGGLAFF
>TRBV12-3/TRBV12-4|TRBJ1-6
CASAPRGNSPLHF
>TRBV2|TRBJ2-5
CASRDRDQTPGTQYF
>TRBV6-5|TRBJ2-7
CASSQLLTGNEQYF
>TRBV9|TRBJ1-1
CASSVAPVANTEAFF
>TRBV2|TRBJ2-6
CASRVDQSGANVLTF
>TRBV19|TRBJ1-2
CASSIGGQGPGYTF
>TRBV6-4|TRBJ2-1
CASSDSESNEQFF
>TRBV11-2|TRBJ2-3
CASSLGRGPDTQYF
>TRBV5-6|TRBJ2-5
CASSRGLAGGGRQYF
>TRBV3-1/TRBV3-2|TRBJ2-1
CASSQLGGGASEQFF